Shown below are 24 T cell receptor beta chains from a single sample sequenced in a study of cytomegalovirus exposure and HLA in healthy donors. Profiling relied on immunoSEQ multiplex PCR, and the TCRdb table lists in-frame clones only, not all of them. Of approximately 160,000 clones in the sample, about 90% were seen once. Sequencing input: PBMCs. The receptors were gathered from a woman in her late teens or twenties in good health and CMV-seropositive.

The V and J genes are TRBV6-5 and TRBJ2-7, with 8 bases lining up with TRBD1. The CDR3 sequence is 15 residues long. Germline V gene data show CDR1 as MNHEY and CDR2 as SVGAGI. The junction had 6 bases not matched to a gene; V was cut back by 2 bases and J by 3 bases. In DNA form, the CDR3 reads TGTGCCAGCAGTTACAAGAGACAGGGGTACTACGAGCAGTACTTC. Its protein product is CASSYKRQGYYEQYF.

This clone was seen a single time. The rearrangement uses TRBV5-1 and TRBJ2-1; TRBD2 agrees at 9 bases. V trimming: 0 bases; J trimming: 4 bases; junction bases outside the gene matches: 2. The CDR3 is made up of 15 amino acids. The germline CDR1 and CDR2 sequences are SGHRS and YFSETQ. The CDR3 loop is CASSLGLAGYNEQFF. CDR3 coding DNA: TGCGCCAGCAGCTTGGGGCTAGCGGGGTACAATGAGCAGTTCTTC.

The gene calls are TRBV4-1 and TRBJ1-2; 7 bases match TRBD1. The V gene end was trimmed by 10 bases and the J gene end by 5 bases; junction bases not matched to a gene: 13. This CDR3 comprises 14 residues. The germline CDR1 and CDR2 sequences are MGHRA and YSYEKL. CDR3 sequence reads: CATHSLGQKYGYTF. The CDR3 bases are TGCGCCACCCATAGCCTGGGACAGAAGTATGGCTACACCTTC.

CDR3 protein: CASSAPGTSYEQYF. In DNA form, the CDR3 reads TGTGCCAGCAGCGCTCCCGGGACTAGTTACGAGCAGTACTTC. The chain carries TRBV5-4 and TRBJ2-7, with 8 bases identical to TRBD2. This CDR3 contains 14 residues. V trimming: 4 bases; J trimming: 4 bases; junction bases outside the gene matches: 7. From germline, CDR1 is SGHNT and CDR2 YYREEE (reference sequence).

V gene TRBV5-1 combines with J gene TRBJ1-6; 7 bases fit TRBD1. This CDR3 is 15 amino acids long. V dropped 0 bases and J dropped 8; count of bases not matched to a gene: 5. Germline V gene data show CDR1 as SGHRS and CDR2 as YFSETQ. The CDR3 protein is CASSLGEGGDSPLHF. CDR3 DNA sequence: TGCGCCAGCAGCTTGGGGGAAGGGGGCGATTCACCCCTCCACTTT.

The chain couples TRBV30 to TRBJ1-6; 10 bases are a match to TRBD1. The length of the CDR3 is 15 residues. The V segment lost 4 bases and the J segment 4 bases; nucleotides outside the gene matches: 4. The germline CDR1 and CDR2 sequences are GTSNPN and SVGIG (reference sequence). The CDR3 sequence: CAWKTGGAYNSPLHF. The CDR3 bases are TGTGCCTGGAAGACAGGGGGCGCGTATAATTCACCCCTCCACTTT.

The chain joins TRBV2 to TRBJ1-2; tentative D call: TRBD1 (6 bases). V lost 11 bases and J lost 3, with 13 bases in between. CDR3 length equals 12 residues. Germline CDR1 SNHLY, CDR2 FYNNEI. The CDR3 reads CAGKTGDYGYTF. DNA of the CDR3: TGTGCCGGCAAGACAGGCGACTATGGCTACACCTTC.

This clone was counted a single time. V usage is TRBV5-4 and J usage is TRBJ1-2; 8 bases agree with TRBD1. Germline CDR1 and CDR2: SGHNT and YYREEE (reference sequence). J gave up 6 bases and V 0 bases, and 10 bases lay outside the gene matches. This CDR3 comprises 16 residues. In DNA form, the CDR3 reads TGTGCCAGCAGCTTGGACCTCAGCCAGGGGGCCCATGGCTACACCTTC. This codes for CASSLDLSQGAHGYTF. Filled out from reference TRBV5-4 and TRBJ1-2, the complete variable domain reads ETGVTQSPTHLIKTRGQQVTLRCSSQSGHNTVSWYQQALGQGPQFIFQYYREEENGRGNFPPRFSGLQFPNYSSELNVNALELDDSALYLCASSLDLSQGAHGYTFGSGTRLTVV.

The gene calls are TRBV19 and TRBJ2-3, with D possibly matching TRBD2 (6 bases). Deletions cut 5 bases from V and 3 bases from J, with 12 bases between. Germline assignment: CDR1 LNHDA and CDR2 SQIVND (reference sequence). The CDR3 extends over 14 amino acids. The CDR3 loop reads CASSQGLQTDTQYF. The CDR3 DNA reads as TGTGCCAGTAGTCAAGGACTACAAACAGATACGCAGTATTTT.

The V call is TRBV6-1, the J call TRBJ2-7; 7 bases are shared with TRBD2. Trimming at V came to 5 bases and at J to 7 bases, leaving 14 bases not matched to a gene. In germline, CDR1 is MNHNS, CDR2 SASEGT. This CDR3 is 15 amino acids long. In DNA, the CDR3 is TGTGCCAGCAGTTCCGGGACGGACGCGCGGGGGGAGCAGTACTTC. As protein: CASSSGTDARGEQYF.

This chain joins TRBV27 and TRBJ2-7, with D possibly matching TRBD1 (5 bases). Trimming left V 2 bases short and J 3 bases short, with 11 bases between. The CDR3 has 14 residues. CDR1 and CDR2 (germline): MNHEY, SMNVEV (reference sequence). The CDR3 DNA reads as TGTGCCAGCAGTTTACAGGGAAGTCTCTACGAGCAGTACTTC. Translating gives CASSLQGSLYEQYF.

The chain has TRBV18 and TRBJ2-5; weak D call: TRBD2 (6 bases). Germline loops: CDR1 KGHSH, CDR2 LQKENI. The V end lost 5 bases, the J end lost 4 bases, and 17 bases lay between the germline ends. The CDR3 is 15 amino acids. CDR3 region: CASSGEDPRRETQYF. The CDR3, as DNA: TGTGCCAGCTCAGGGGAGGACCCAAGGAGAGAGACCCAGTACTTC.

The chain's CDR3 is CASSWDRRSYNEQFF. Written as DNA, the CDR3 is TGTGCCAGCAGCTGGGACAGACGCTCCTACAATGAGCAGTTCTTC. V is TRBV28 and J is TRBJ2-1; 7 bases agree with TRBD1. CDR1 is MDHEN, CDR2 SYDVKM, per germline. Trimming took 6 bases from V and 0 from J; bases not matched to a gene: 5. The CDR3 loop spans 15 amino acids. Based on the CDR3 plus reference TRBV28 and TRBJ2-1, the full variable domain is DVKVTQSSRYLVKRTGEKVFLECVQDMDHENMFWYRQDPGLGLRLIYFSYDVKMKEKGDIPEGYSVSREKKERFSLILESASTNQTSMYLCASSWDRRSYNEQFFGPGTRLTVL.

The rearrangement joins TRBV4-1 to TRBJ1-1, with 11 bases matching TRBD1. CDR1 MGHRA and CDR2 YSYEKL come from the germline V gene. V lost 3 bases to trimming and J lost 8 bases; unmatched junction nucleotides: 17. The CDR3 loop spans 18 amino acids. In nucleotides, the CDR3 is TGCGCCAGCAGCCACTTCCTAAGGGACAGGGGGAAAAAACCCGAAGCTTTCTTT. It translates to CASSHFLRDRGKKPEAFF.

The V call is TRBV2, the J call TRBJ2-3, with TRBD1 matching over 7 bases. CDR1 and CDR2 from the germline V gene are SNHLY and FYNNEI. After removal of 5 bases from V and 1 base from J, the junction contained 3 bases not matched to a gene. The CDR3 extends over 14 amino acids. The CDR3 is CASSRDRGTDTQYF. CDR3 DNA: TGTGCCAGCAGTAGGGACAGAGGCACAGATACGCAGTATTTT.

This chain connects TRBV6-1 to TRBJ1-3, with a tentative D call TRBD1 (6 bases). The CDR3 contains 13 residues. V was pared by 7 bases and J by 4 bases, with 11 bases between. Germline values: CDR1 MNHNS, CDR2 SASEGT. CDR3 sequence (DNA): TGTGCCAGCATGACGACAGGAGGAAACACCATATATTTT. Its protein is CASMTTGGNTIYF.

This clone was seen more than once but under ten times. The gene calls are TRBV4-2 and TRBJ1-2; the D gene is possibly TRBD1 (6 bases). CDR1 is LGHNA and CDR2 is YNFKEQ in the germline V gene. This CDR3 is built from 15 residues. Trimming stripped 2 bases from V and 8 bases from J, with 18 bases between. In DNA, the CDR3 is TGTGCCAGCAGCCAAACCGGGACAATTCCCGGAGGCTACACCTTC. Protein product: CASSQTGTIPGGYTF.

This sequence joins TRBV7-9 and TRBJ2-2; D may be TRBD2 (6 bases). V lost 5 bases, J lost 4 bases, and 17 bases lay in between. CDR3 length equals 16 residues. Germline loops: CDR1 SEHNR, CDR2 FQNEAQ (reference sequence). The CDR3 sequence is CASSRIWGESTGELFF. CDR3 coding DNA: TGTGCCAGCAGCCGGATCTGGGGGGAGAGCACCGGGGAGCTGTTTTTT.

V gene TRBV2 combines with J gene TRBJ2-1; D possibly corresponds to TRBD2 (6 bases). Trimming stripped 3 bases from V and 2 bases from J, with 8 bases between. The CDR3 contains 14 residues. The germline V gene has CDR1 SNHLY and CDR2 FYNNEI. As DNA, the CDR3 is TGTGCCAGCAGTGACCCGGGAGCCTACAATGAGCAGTTCTTC. Protein: CASSDPGAYNEQFF.

This rearrangement joins TRBV28 to TRBJ2-1, with 7 bases that match TRBD2. The J segment lost 7 bases and the V segment lost 5 bases, leaving 8 bases of the junction unmatched. Germline CDR1 reads MDHEN; CDR2 reads SYDVKM. This CDR3 has 14 residues. The CDR3 coding sequence is TGTGCCAGCAGTATCGGACTAGTTGTGAATGAGCAGTTCTTC. Amino acids: CASSIGLVVNEQFF.

This clone was seen a single time. The chain carries TRBV2 and TRBJ2-5, with 8 nucleotides matching TRBD2. Germline-derived CDR1 and CDR2 are SNHLY and FYNNEI. CDR3 length: 15 amino acids. V trimming: 5 bases; J trimming: 2 bases; junction bases outside the gene matches: 7. For the CDR3, the DNA is TGTGCCAGCAGTTTTAGCCTAGCGGGTCAAGAGACCCAGTACTTC. Amino acids: CASSFSLAGQETQYF.

This chain's CDR3 is CASSEPDRSQPQHF. CDR3 sequence (DNA): TGTGCCAGCAGTGAACCGGACAGAAGTCAGCCCCAGCATTTT. The chain recombines TRBV2 with TRBJ1-5, with D possibly being TRBD1 (6 bases). V shed 2 bases and J shed 6 bases, with 11 bases lying between them. This CDR3 region has 14 residues. Looked up from germline, CDR1 is SNHLY and CDR2 is FYNNEI.

This rearrangement joins TRBV6-6 to TRBJ1-4; tentative D call: TRBD1 (5 bases). V gave up 10 bases and J gave up 2 bases, with 11 bases separating them. CDR1 and CDR2 (germline): MNHNY, SVGAGI (reference sequence). The CDR3 runs 13 residues. CDR3 sequence (DNA): TGTGCCAACCGGGGGGGTACTAATGAAAAACTGTTTTTT. This translates into CANRGGTNEKLFF.

The chain joins TRBV27 to TRBJ2-1; 11 positions match TRBD2. V shed 8 bases and J 0 bases; nucleotides not matched to a gene: 12. CDR3 length: 18 residues. Germline V gene data show CDR1 as MNHEY and CDR2 as SMNVEV (reference sequence). The CDR3 DNA reads TGTGCCAGCCGGGGGCTAGCGGGAGGTGGTAGCTCCTACAATGAGCAGTTCTTC. Protein: CASRGLAGGGSSYNEQFF.